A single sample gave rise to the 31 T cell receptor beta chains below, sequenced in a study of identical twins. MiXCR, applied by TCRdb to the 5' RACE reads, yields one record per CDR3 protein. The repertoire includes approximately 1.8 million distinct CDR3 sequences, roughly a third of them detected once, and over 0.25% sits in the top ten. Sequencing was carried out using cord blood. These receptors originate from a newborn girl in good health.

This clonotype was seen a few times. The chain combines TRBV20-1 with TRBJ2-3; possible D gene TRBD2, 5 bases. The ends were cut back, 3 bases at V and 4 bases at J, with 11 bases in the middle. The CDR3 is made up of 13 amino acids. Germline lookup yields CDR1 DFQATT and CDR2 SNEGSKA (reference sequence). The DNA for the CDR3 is TGCAGTGCTAGTGGGCGGGCAGCAGATACGCAGTATTTT. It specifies CSASGRAADTQYF.

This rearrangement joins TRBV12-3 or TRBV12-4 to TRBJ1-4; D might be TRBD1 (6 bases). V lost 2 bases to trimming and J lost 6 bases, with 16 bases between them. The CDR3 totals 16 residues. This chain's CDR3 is CASSLRGTSVDEKLFF. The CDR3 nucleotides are TGTGCCAGCAGTTTAAGGGGGACGTCAGTCGATGAAAAACTGTTTTTT.

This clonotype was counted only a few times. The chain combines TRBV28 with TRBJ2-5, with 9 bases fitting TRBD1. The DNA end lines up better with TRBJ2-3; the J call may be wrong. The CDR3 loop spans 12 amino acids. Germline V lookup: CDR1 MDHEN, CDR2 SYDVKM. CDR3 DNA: TGTGCCAGCAGTTTAGGACAGGGGAGGCAGTATTTT. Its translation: CASSLGQGRQYF.

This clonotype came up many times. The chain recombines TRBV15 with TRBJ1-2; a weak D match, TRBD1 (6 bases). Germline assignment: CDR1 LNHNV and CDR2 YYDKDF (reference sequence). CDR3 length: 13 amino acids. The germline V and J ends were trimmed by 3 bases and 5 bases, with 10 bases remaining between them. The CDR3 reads CATSRDSPYGYTF. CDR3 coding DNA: TGTGCCACCAGCAGGGACAGTCCATATGGCTACACCTTC. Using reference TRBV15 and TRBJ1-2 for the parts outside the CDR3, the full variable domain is DAMVIQNPRYQVTQFGKPVTLSCSQTLNHNVMYWYQQKSSQAPKLLFHYYDKDFNNEADTPDNFQSRRPNTSFCFLDIRSPGLGDTAMYLCATSRDSPYGYTFGSGTRLTVV.

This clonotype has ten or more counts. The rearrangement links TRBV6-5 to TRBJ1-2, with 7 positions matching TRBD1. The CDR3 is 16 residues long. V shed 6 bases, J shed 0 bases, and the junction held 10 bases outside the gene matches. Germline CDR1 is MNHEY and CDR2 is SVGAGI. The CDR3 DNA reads TGTGCCAGCAGCCGCGGAGGGACAGCACCTAACTATGGCTACACCTTC. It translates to CASSRGGTAPNYGYTF.

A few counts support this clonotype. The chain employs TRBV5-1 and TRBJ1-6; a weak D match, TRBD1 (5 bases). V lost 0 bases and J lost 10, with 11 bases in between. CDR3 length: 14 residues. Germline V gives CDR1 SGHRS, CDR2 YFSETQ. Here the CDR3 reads CASSLVQGGSPLHF. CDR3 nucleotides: TGCGCCAGCAGCTTGGTCCAGGGAGGCTCACCCCTCCACTTT.

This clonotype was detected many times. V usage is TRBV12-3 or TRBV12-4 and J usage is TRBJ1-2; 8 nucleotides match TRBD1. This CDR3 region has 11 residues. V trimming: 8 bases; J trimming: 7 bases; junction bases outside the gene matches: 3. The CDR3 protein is CASRDRIGYTF. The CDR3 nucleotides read TGTGCCAGCCGGGACAGGATTGGCTACACCTTC.

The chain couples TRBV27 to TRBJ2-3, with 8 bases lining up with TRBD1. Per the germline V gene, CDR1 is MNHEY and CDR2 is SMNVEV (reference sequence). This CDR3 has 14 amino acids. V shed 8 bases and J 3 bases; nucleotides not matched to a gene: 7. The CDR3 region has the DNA TGTGCCAGCCGTCTGTACAGGGGGACAGATACGCAGTATTTT. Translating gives CASRLYRGTDTQYF.

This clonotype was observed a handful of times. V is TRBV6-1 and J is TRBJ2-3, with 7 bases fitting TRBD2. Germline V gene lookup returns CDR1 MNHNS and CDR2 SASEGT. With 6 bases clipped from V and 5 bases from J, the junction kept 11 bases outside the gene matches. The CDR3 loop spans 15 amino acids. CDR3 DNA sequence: TGTGCCAGCAGGTCCTGGGGAGGGGTGGGAGATACGCAGTATTTT. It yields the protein CASRSWGGVGDTQYF.

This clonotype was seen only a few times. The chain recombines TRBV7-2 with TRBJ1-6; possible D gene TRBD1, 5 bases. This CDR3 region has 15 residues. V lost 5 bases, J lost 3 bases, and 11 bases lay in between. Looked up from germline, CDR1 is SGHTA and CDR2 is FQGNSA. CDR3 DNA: TGTGCCAGCAGCAAAAGGGGAATCTATAATTCACCCCTCCACTTT. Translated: CASSKRGIYNSPLHF.

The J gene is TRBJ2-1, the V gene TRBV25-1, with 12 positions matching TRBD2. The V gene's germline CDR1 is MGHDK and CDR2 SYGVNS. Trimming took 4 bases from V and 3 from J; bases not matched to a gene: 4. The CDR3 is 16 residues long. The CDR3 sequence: CASSGPSGRDYNEQFF. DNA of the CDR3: TGTGCCAGCAGTGGCCCTAGCGGGAGGGACTACAATGAGCAGTTCTTC.

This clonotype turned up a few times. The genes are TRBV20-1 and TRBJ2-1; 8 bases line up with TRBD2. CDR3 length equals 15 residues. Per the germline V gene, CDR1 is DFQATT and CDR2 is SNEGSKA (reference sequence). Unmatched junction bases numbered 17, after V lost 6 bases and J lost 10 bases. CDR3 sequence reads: CSANGLAVSGGEQFF. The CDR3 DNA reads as TGCAGTGCCAACGGACTAGCCGTCTCGGGTGGGGAGCAGTTCTTC.

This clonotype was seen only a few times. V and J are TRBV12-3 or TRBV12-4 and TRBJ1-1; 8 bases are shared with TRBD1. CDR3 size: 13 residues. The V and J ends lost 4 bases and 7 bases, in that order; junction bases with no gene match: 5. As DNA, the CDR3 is TGTGCCAGCAGTTCCCAGGGGGCGGATGAAGCTTTCTTT. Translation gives CASSSQGADEAFF.

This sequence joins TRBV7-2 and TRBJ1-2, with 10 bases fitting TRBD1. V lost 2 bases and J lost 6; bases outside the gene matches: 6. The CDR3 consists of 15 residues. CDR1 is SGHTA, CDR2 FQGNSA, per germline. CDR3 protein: CASSLYHGTGDGYTF. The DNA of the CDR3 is TGTGCCAGCAGCTTATACCACGGGACAGGGGATGGCTACACCTTC.

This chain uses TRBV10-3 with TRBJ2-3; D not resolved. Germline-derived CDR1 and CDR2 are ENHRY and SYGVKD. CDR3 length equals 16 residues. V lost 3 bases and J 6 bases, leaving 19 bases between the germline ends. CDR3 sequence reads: CAISDPRPPHLDTQYF. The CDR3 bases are TGTGCCATCAGTGACCCCCGCCCACCCCATCTGGATACGCAGTATTTT.

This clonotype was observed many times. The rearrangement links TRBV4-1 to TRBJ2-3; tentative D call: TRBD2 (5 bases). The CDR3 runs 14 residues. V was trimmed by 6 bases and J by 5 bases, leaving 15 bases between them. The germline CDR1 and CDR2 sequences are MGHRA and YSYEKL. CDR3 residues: CASRADYNKDTQYF. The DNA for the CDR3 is TGCGCCAGCAGAGCAGACTACAATAAAGATACGCAGTATTTT.

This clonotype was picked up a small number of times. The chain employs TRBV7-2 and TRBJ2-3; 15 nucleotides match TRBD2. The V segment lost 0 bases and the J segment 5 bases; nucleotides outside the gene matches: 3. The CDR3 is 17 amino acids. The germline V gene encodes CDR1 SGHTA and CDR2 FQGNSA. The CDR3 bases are TGTGCCAGCAGCTTAGCTGGGGGACTAGCGGGAGGAGATACGCAGTATTTT. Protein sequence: CASSLAGGLAGGDTQYF.

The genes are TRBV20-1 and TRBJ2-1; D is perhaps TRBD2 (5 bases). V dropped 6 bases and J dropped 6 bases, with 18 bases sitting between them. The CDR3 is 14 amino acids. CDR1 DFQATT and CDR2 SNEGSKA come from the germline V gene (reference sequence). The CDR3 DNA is TGCAGTGCCAGGTCGGCGGACTTGGGCAATGAGCAGTTCTTC. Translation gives CSARSADLGNEQFF.

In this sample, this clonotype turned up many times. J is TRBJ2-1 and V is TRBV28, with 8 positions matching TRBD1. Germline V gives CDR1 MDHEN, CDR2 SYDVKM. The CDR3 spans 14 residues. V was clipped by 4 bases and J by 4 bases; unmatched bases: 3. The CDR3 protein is CASSSRDRYNEQFF. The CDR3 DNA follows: TGTGCCAGCAGTTCCCGGGACAGGTACAATGAGCAGTTCTTC.

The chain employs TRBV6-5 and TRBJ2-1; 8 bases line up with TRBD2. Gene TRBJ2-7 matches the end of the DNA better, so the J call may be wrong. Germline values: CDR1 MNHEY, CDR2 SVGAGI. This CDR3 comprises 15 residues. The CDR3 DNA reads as TGTGCCAGCAGTTACGGGGGACTAGACTACAATGAGCAGTACTTC. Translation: CASSYGGLDYNEQYF.

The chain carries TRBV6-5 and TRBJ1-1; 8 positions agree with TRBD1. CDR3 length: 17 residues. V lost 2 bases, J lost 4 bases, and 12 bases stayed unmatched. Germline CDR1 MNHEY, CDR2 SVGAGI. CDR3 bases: TGTGCCAGCAGTTACGCCTCAGACAGGGGTATGAGCACTGAAGCTTTCTTT. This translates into CASSYASDRGMSTEAFF.

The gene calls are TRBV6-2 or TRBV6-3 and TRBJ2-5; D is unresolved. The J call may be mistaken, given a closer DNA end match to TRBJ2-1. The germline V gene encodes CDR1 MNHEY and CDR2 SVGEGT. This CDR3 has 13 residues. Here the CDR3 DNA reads TGTGCCAGCAGTTACCGGCCAGAAGAGACCCAGTTCTTC. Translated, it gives CASSYRPEETQFF.

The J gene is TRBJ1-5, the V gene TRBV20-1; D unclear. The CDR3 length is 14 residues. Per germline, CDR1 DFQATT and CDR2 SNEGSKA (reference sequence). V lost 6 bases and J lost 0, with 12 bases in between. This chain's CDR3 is CSASDGDSNQPQHF. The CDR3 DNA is TGCAGTGCCTCGGACGGCGATAGCAATCAGCCCCAGCATTTT.

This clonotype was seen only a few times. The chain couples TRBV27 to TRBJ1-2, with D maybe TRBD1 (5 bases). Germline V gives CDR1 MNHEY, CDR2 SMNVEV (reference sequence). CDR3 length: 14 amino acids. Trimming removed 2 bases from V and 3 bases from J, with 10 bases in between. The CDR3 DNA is TGTGCCAGCAGTTTAAACCCAGGGTACTATGGCTACACCTTC. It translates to CASSLNPGYYGYTF.

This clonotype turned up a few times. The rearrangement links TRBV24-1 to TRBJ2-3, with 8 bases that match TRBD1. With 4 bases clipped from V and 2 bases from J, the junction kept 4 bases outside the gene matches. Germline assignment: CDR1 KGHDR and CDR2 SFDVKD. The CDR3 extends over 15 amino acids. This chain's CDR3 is CATSEGTGHTDTQYF. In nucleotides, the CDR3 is TGTGCCACCAGTGAGGGGACAGGACACACAGATACGCAGTATTTT.

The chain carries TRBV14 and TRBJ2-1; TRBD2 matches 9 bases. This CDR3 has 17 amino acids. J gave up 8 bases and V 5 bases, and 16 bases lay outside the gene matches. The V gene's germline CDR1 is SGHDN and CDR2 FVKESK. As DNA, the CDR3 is TGTGCCAGCAGCTTGCGACATTTAGCGGGAGTCTCGTATGAGCAGTTCTTC. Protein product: CASSLRHLAGVSYEQFF.

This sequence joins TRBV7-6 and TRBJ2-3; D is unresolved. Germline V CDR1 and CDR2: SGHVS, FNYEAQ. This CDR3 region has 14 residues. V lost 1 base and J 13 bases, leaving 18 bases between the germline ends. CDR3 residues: CASSLGSKLAQKYF. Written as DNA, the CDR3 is TGTGCCAGCAGCTTAGGGAGCAAATTGGCCCAGAAGTATTTT.

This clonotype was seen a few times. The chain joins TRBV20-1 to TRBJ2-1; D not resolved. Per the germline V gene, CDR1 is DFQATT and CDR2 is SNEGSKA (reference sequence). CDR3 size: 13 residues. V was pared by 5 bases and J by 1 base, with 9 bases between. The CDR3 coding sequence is TGCAGTGCTGCTCCCAAGTCCTACAATGAGCAGTTCTTC. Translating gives CSAAPKSYNEQFF.

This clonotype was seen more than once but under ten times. The CDR3 region has the DNA TGTGCCAGCTCACCATCGGGGCCCCGCTCCTACGAGCAGTACTTC. Protein product: CASSPSGPRSYEQYF. The V call is TRBV18, the J call TRBJ2-7; D is perhaps TRBD1 or TRBD2 (5 bases each). V was clipped by 2 bases and J by 0 bases, with 11 bases between them. The length of the CDR3 is 15 residues. Germline CDR1 and CDR2: KGHSH and LQKENI. The complete variable domain, with remaining parts taken from reference TRBV18 and TRBJ2-7, reads NAGVMQNPRHLVRRRGQEARLRCSPMKGHSHVYWYRQLPEEGLKFMVYLQKENIIDESGMPKERFSAEFPKEGPSILRIQQVVRGDSAAYFCASSPSGPRSYEQYFGPGTRLTVT.

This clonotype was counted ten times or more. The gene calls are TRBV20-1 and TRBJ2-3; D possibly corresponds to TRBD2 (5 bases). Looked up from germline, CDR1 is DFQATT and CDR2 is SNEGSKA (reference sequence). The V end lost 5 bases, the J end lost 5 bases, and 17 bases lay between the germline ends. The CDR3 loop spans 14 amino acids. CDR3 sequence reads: CSAVRGPSLDTQYF. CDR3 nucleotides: TGCAGTGCTGTTCGCGGGCCCAGTCTAGATACGCAGTATTTT.

The CDR3 region is CASSLAGTLSTGELFF. The DNA for the CDR3 is TGTGCCAGCAGCTTAGCCGGGACATTGAGCACCGGGGAGCTGTTTTTT. The rearrangement joins TRBV7-9 to TRBJ2-2, with D possibly matching TRBD1 (6 bases). V lost 0 bases, J lost 4 bases, and 12 bases lay in between. The germline gives CDR1 SEHNR, CDR2 FQNEAQ (reference sequence). This CDR3 contains 16 residues.